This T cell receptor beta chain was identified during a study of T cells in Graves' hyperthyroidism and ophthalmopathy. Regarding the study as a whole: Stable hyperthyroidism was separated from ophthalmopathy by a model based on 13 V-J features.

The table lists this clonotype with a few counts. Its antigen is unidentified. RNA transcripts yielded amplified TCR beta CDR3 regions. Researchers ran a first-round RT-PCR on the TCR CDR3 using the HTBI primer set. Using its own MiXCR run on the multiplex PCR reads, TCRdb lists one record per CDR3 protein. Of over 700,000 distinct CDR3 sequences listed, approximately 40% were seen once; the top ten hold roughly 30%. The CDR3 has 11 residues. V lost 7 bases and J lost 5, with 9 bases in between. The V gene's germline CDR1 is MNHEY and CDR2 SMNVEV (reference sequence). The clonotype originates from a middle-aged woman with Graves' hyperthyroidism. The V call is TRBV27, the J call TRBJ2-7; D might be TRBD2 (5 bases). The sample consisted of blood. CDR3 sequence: CASTRGNEQYF. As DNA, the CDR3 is TGTGCCAGCACCCGAGGGAACGAGCAGTACTTC.